These T cell receptor beta chains were read from a single sample in a study of cytomegalovirus exposure and HLA in healthy donors. The protocol was immunoSEQ multiplex PCR, while the TCRdb copy is restricted to in-frame clones and leaves out a portion. The sample contains about 210,000 clones, about 80% of which appear only once. Sequenced sample: PBMCs. The receptor set was obtained from a man aged 35-49 years in good health and CMV-seropositive. Both conserved end residues are part of each CDR3. Fields, in order: D gene, clone size, V gene, J gene, CDR3 protein, CDR3 DNA. A D gene is named only where the DNA matches it firmly. Clone size is given for some rows only: seen once, a few or many times, or a class if the clone is expanded.

d_call: TRBD1; clone_size: .; v_call: TRBV5-8; j_call: TRBJ1-5; cdr3_aa: CASSLTGGSQPQHF; cdr3_nt: TGTGCCAGCAGCTTGACAGGGGGCAGTCAGCCCCAGCATTTT
d_call: .; clone_size: .; v_call: TRBV7-9; j_call: TRBJ2-5; cdr3_aa: CASSLTAGWQETQYF; cdr3_nt: TGTGCCAGCAGCTTAACTGCAGGATGGCAAGAGACCCAGTACTTC
d_call: TRBD2; clone_size: .; v_call: TRBV5-4; j_call: TRBJ2-3; cdr3_aa: CASSSRGLVANTQYF; cdr3_nt: TGTGCCAGCAGCTCCAGGGGACTAGTCGCAAATACGCAGTATTTT
d_call: .; clone_size: .; v_call: TRBV18; j_call: TRBJ2-4; cdr3_aa: CASSPLGPLAKNIQYF; cdr3_nt: TGTGCCAGCTCACCACTCGGTCCGTTAGCCAAAAACATTCAGTACTTC
d_call: .; clone_size: .; v_call: TRBV28; j_call: TRBJ1-1; cdr3_aa: CASSLSKSGNTEAFF; cdr3_nt: TGTGCCAGCAGTTTGTCCAAGTCCGGGAACACTGAAGCTTTCTTT
d_call: TRBD2; clone_size: few; v_call: TRBV27; j_call: TRBJ2-2; cdr3_aa: CASRDRRLAGNTGELFF; cdr3_nt: TGTGCCAGCAGGGACAGGAGACTAGCGGGAAACACCGGGGAGCTGTTTTTT
d_call: .; clone_size: once; v_call: TRBV19; j_call: TRBJ1-1; cdr3_aa: CASSIEGGGTEAFF; cdr3_nt: TGTGCCAGTAGTATAGAGGGAGGGGGCACTGAAGCTTTCTTT
d_call: .; clone_size: .; v_call: TRBV6-5; j_call: TRBJ2-2; cdr3_aa: CASSQSRTGELFF; cdr3_nt: TGTGCCAGCAGTCAATCGAGGACCGGGGAGCTGTTTTTT
d_call: TRBD2; clone_size: .; v_call: TRBV7-8; j_call: TRBJ2-7; cdr3_aa: CASSVTSGRAGEQYF; cdr3_nt: TGTGCCAGCAGCGTGACTAGCGGGAGGGCGGGTGAGCAGTACTTC
d_call: TRBD2; clone_size: .; v_call: TRBV13; j_call: TRBJ2-1; cdr3_aa: CASRASGQYNEQFF; cdr3_nt: TGTGCCAGCAGGGCTAGCGGGCAATACAATGAGCAGTTCTTC
d_call: .; clone_size: .; v_call: TRBV5-1; j_call: TRBJ1-1; cdr3_aa: CASSLGSGNTEAFF; cdr3_nt: TGCGCCAGCAGCTTGGGTAGCGGGAACACTGAAGCTTTCTTT
d_call: .; clone_size: .; v_call: TRBV4-1; j_call: TRBJ2-7; cdr3_aa: CASSQAAGSGEQYF; cdr3_nt: TGCGCCAGCAGCCAAGCGGCAGGGTCTGGCGAGCAGTACTTC
d_call: .; clone_size: .; v_call: TRBV11-3; j_call: TRBJ2-5; cdr3_aa: CASSLGQDSQTQYF; cdr3_nt: TGTGCCAGCAGCTTAGGACAGGACTCTCAGACCCAGTACTTC
d_call: .; clone_size: .; v_call: TRBV19; j_call: TRBJ2-1; cdr3_aa: CASQSLLGAYNEQFF; cdr3_nt: TGTGCCAGCCAATCCCTTTTGGGAGCTTACAATGAGCAGTTCTTC
d_call: TRBD2; clone_size: .; v_call: TRBV6-5; j_call: TRBJ2-5; cdr3_aa: CASTKGTSGTKTQYF; cdr3_nt: TGTGCCAGCACTAAAGGGACTAGCGGGACGAAGACCCAGTACTTC
d_call: TRBD2; clone_size: .; v_call: TRBV6-1; j_call: TRBJ2-5; cdr3_aa: CASSELVAGETQYF; cdr3_nt: TGTGCCAGCAGTGAACTGGTAGCGGGAGAGACCCAGTACTTC
d_call: .; clone_size: few; v_call: TRBV7-6; j_call: TRBJ1-1; cdr3_aa: CASTSGNGDTEAFF; cdr3_nt: TGTGCCAGCACCAGTGGCAACGGGGACACTGAAGCTTTCTTT
d_call: .; clone_size: .; v_call: TRBV7-8; j_call: TRBJ1-4; cdr3_aa: CASSLAGMNEKLFF; cdr3_nt: TGTGCCAGCAGCTTAGCTGGCATGAATGAAAAACTGTTTTTT
d_call: TRBD1; clone_size: .; v_call: TRBV29-1; j_call: TRBJ1-5; cdr3_aa: CSVNTGGNQPQHF; cdr3_nt: TGCAGCGTAAATACAGGGGGAAATCAGCCCCAGCATTTT
d_call: .; clone_size: .; v_call: TRBV6-1; j_call: TRBJ1-1; cdr3_aa: CASSDFRGTEAFF; cdr3_nt: TGTGCCAGCAGTGATTTTAGGGGAACTGAAGCTTTCTTT
d_call: TRBD2; clone_size: .; v_call: TRBV6-5; j_call: TRBJ2-1; cdr3_aa: CASSLSSGRAILFF; cdr3_nt: TGTGCCAGCAGTTTATCTAGCGGGAGGGCTATTCTGTTCTTC
d_call: TRBD1; clone_size: .; v_call: TRBV2; j_call: TRBJ2-7; cdr3_aa: CASRTTGTGASYEQYF; cdr3_nt: TGTGCCAGCAGGACCACCGGGACAGGGGCCTCCTACGAGCAGTACTTC
d_call: .; clone_size: few; v_call: TRBV4-1; j_call: TRBJ1-2; cdr3_aa: CASSQERGDAYGYTF; cdr3_nt: TGCGCCAGCAGCCAAGAAAGAGGAGACGCCTATGGCTACACCTTC
d_call: .; clone_size: .; v_call: TRBV15; j_call: TRBJ1-4; cdr3_aa: CATSRDQGINEKLFF; cdr3_nt: TGTGCCACCAGCAGAGATCAGGGGATTAATGAAAAACTGTTTTTT
d_call: TRBD1; clone_size: .; v_call: TRBV15; j_call: TRBJ2-6; cdr3_aa: CATSKRTGGASGANVLTF; cdr3_nt: TGTGCCACCAGCAAAAGGACAGGGGGGGCCTCTGGGGCCAACGTCCTGACTTTC
d_call: TRBD2; clone_size: few; v_call: TRBV27; j_call: TRBJ2-1; cdr3_aa: CASSEGTSSYNEQFF; cdr3_nt: TGTGCCAGCAGTGAGGGGACTAGCTCCTACAATGAGCAGTTCTTC
d_call: .; clone_size: .; v_call: TRBV27; j_call: TRBJ2-7; cdr3_aa: CASSPLMHGGAPYEQYF; cdr3_nt: TGTGCCAGCAGTCCTCTTATGCATGGCGGGGCACCCTACGAGCAGTACTTC